Presented here are 17 T cell receptor beta chains from one specimen sequenced in a study of PD-L1 blockade in urothelial cancer. Sequenced by immunoSEQ multiplex PCR; TCRdb stores in-frame clones only, minus some. Among over 15,000 clones listed, approximately 86% were seen once. Sample: PBMCs, taken around atezolizumab (anti-PD-L1) treatment. These receptors were collected from a man aged 50-59 years with urothelial cancer.

This chain links TRBV21-1 with TRBJ2-3; the listed D gene, TRBD2, was not tested against the DNA. TRBV21-1 is a pseudogene segment. The CDR3 loop spans 19 amino acids. The CDR3 here is CASSKVGTSGGEDRDTQYF. Written as DNA, the CDR3 is TGTGCCAGCAGCAAAGTAGGGACTAGCGGGGGGGAAGACAGAGATACGCAGTATTTT.

V and J are TRBV7-9 and TRBJ2-2; TRBD1 might be the D (6 bases). The germline V and J ends were trimmed by 5 bases and 4 bases, with 14 bases remaining between them. Germline CDR1 is SEHNR and CDR2 is FQNEAQ (reference sequence). There are 15 residues in the CDR3. This chain's CDR3 is CASSPTGLATGELFF. The CDR3 DNA sequence: TGTGCCAGCAGCCCTACAGGGTTGGCCACCGGGGAGCTGTTTTTT.

This chain connects TRBV7-9 to TRBJ2-1; 14 bases agree with TRBD2. The CDR3 runs to 17 residues. Per germline, CDR1 SEHNR and CDR2 FQNEAQ (reference sequence). V was pared by 11 bases and J by 6 bases, with 15 bases of the junction left unmatched. DNA for the CDR3: TGTGCCTCCGCCGGGACTAGCGGGAGAGGGGGTGGCAATGAGCAGTTCTTC. This codes for CASAGTSGRGGGNEQFF.

The chain is built from TRBV2 and TRBJ2-3; 9 nucleotides match TRBD2. This CDR3 contains 15 residues. Unmatched junction bases numbered 8, after V lost 6 bases and J lost 4 bases. The germline V gene has CDR1 SNHLY and CDR2 FYNNEI. The CDR3: CASRGSGSVADTQYF. The CDR3 bases are TGTGCCAGCAGAGGTAGCGGGAGTGTCGCAGATACGCAGTATTTT. The complete variable domain, with remaining parts taken from reference TRBV2 and TRBJ2-3, reads EPEVTQTPSHQVTQMGQEVILRCVPISNHLYFYWYRQILGQKVEFLVSFYNNEISEKSEIFDDQFSVERPDGSNFTLKIRSTKLEDSAMYFCASRGSGSVADTQYFGPGTRLTVL.

The rearrangement uses TRBV7-9 and TRBJ1-2; the D gene is possibly TRBD1 (5 bases). This CDR3 has 14 residues. Between the trimmed V and J ends, which lost 0 bases and 6 bases, there was a span of 11 bases. From germline, CDR1 is SEHNR and CDR2 FQNEAQ (reference sequence). The CDR3 DNA follows: TGTGCCAGCAGCTTAGCTCTGGGGCCGGATGGCTACACCTTC. This gives the protein CASSLALGPDGYTF.

The chain couples TRBV11-3 to TRBJ2-3; TRBD2 agrees at 9 bases. Trimming cost V 5 bases and J 4 bases; bases outside gene matches: 13. The CDR3 runs to 17 residues. Germline CDR1 SGHNT, CDR2 YENEEA. CDR3 in amino acids: CASSPGHFAGGADTQYF. CDR3 bases: TGTGCCAGCAGCCCCGGCCACTTCGCGGGAGGGGCAGATACGCAGTATTTT. Supplemented by reference TRBV11-3 and TRBJ2-3, the full variable domain reads EAGVVQSPRYKIIEKKQPVAFWCNPISGHNTLYWYLQNLGQGPELLIRYENEEAVDDSQLPKDRFSAERLKGVDSTLKIQPAELGDSAVYLCASSPGHFAGGADTQYFGPGTRLTVL.

The chain has TRBV5-1 and TRBJ2-4; D possibly corresponds to TRBD2 (6 bases). The germline CDR1 and CDR2 sequences are SGHRS and YFSETQ. The ends were cut back, 4 bases at V and 9 bases at J, with 17 bases in the middle. The CDR3 runs 14 residues. The CDR3 here is CASSVGYDGGIQYF. In DNA, the CDR3 is TGCGCCAGCAGCGTAGGGTACGACGGGGGCATTCAGTACTTC.

The chain has TRBV25-1 and TRBJ1-1, with 9 bases lining up with TRBD1. Germline V CDR1 and CDR2: MGHDK, SYGVNS. The CDR3 totals 13 residues. J lost 5 bases, V lost 8 bases, and 6 bases had no gene match. The CDR3 here is CASSEGQGTEAFF. In nucleotides, the CDR3 is TGTGCCAGCTCGGAGGGACAGGGTACTGAAGCTTTCTTT.

The chain couples TRBV5-1 to TRBJ1-1; the match to TRBD1 covers 7 bases. Germline CDR1 and CDR2: SGHRS and YFSETQ. After removal of 4 bases from V and 0 bases from J, the junction contained 3 bases not matched to a gene. The CDR3 spans 14 residues. The CDR3 DNA follows: TGCGCCAGCAGCAGCACAGGGGTGAACACTGAAGCTTTCTTT. This translates into CASSSTGVNTEAFF.

The V and J genes are TRBV28 and TRBJ1-5; 7 bases are a match to TRBD1. CDR1 and CDR2 from the germline V gene are MDHEN and SYDVKM. This CDR3 has 14 residues. V gave up 4 bases and J gave up 3 bases; unmatched junction bases: 3. CDR3 amino acids: CASSWGQNNQPQHF. CDR3 DNA: TGTGCCAGCAGTTGGGGACAGAACAATCAGCCCCAGCATTTT. Full variable domain (rest looked up from reference TRBV28 and TRBJ1-5): DVKVTQSSRYLVKRTGEKVFLECVQDMDHENMFWYRQDPGLGLRLIYFSYDVKMKEKGDIPEGYSVSREKKERFSLILESASTNQTSMYLCASSWGQNNQPQHFGDGTRLSIL.

This chain links TRBV13 with TRBJ1-4, with a tentative D call TRBD1 (5 bases). The germline V gene encodes CDR1 PRHDT and CDR2 FYEKMQ (reference sequence). This CDR3 has 15 residues. V was pared by 7 bases and J by 5 bases, with 17 bases between. The CDR3 protein is CASTIYDSLNEKLFF. The CDR3 nucleotides read TGTGCCAGCACCATCTACGACAGTCTAAATGAAAAACTGTTTTTT.

The chain couples TRBV11-2 to TRBJ2-7, with 8 nucleotides matching TRBD2. The CDR3 runs to 16 residues. Germline V CDR1 and CDR2: SGHAT, FQNNGV. J was trimmed by 1 base and V by 5 bases; bases with no gene match: 10. CDR3 sequence reads: CASSPGGGRGSYEQYF. The DNA for the CDR3 is TGTGCCAGCAGCCCGGGCGGGGGGCGCGGGTCCTACGAGCAGTACTTC.

The chain uses TRBV6-1 and TRBJ2-5; the D gene is possibly TRBD1 (6 bases). V lost 2 bases to trimming and J lost 3 bases, with 13 bases between them. Germline CDR1 MNHNS, CDR2 SASEGT. The CDR3 is 15 amino acids. The CDR3 sequence is CASSEQRGLEETQYF. As DNA, the CDR3 is TGTGCCAGCAGTGAACAAAGGGGGTTGGAAGAGACCCAGTACTTC.

The genes are TRBV4-3 and TRBJ2-1; tentatively, D is TRBD2 (5 bases). The germline V and J ends were trimmed by 0 bases and 0 bases, with 12 bases remaining between them. CDR1 and CDR2 from the germline V gene are LGHNA and YSLEER. The CDR3 contains 17 residues. The CDR3 loop is CASSQETWRSSYNEQFF. In nucleotides, the CDR3 is TGCGCCAGCAGCCAAGAAACATGGAGGAGCTCCTACAATGAGCAGTTCTTC.

V and J are TRBV5-1 and TRBJ1-5, with TRBD1 as a possible D gene (6 bases). The CDR3 extends over 14 amino acids. CDR1 is SGHRS, CDR2 YFSETQ, per germline. V was pared by 4 bases and J by 2 bases, with 10 bases between. DNA for the CDR3: TGCGCCAGCAGCCCCTCAGGGGGCAATCAGCCCCAGCATTTT. Translating gives CASSPSGGNQPQHF.

The chain uses TRBV4-1 and TRBJ2-3, with D possibly matching TRBD2 (6 bases). The CDR3 has 14 residues. Germline CDR1 is MGHRA and CDR2 is YSYEKL. V shed 2 bases and J shed 3 bases, with 9 bases lying between them. The CDR3 DNA reads TGCGCCAGCAGCCAATCGGGACTTACAGATACGCAGTATTTT. The encoded protein is CASSQSGLTDTQYF.

V is TRBV6-4 and J is TRBJ2-6, with 7 bases aligning to TRBD1. The CDR3 contains 16 residues. J lost 1 base, V lost 2 bases, and 2 bases had no gene match. The germline gives CDR1 MRHNA, CDR2 SNTAGT. The CDR3 nucleotides are TGTGCCAGCAGTGACGCGACAGGGTCTGGGGCCAACGTCCTGACTTTC. This gives the protein CASSDATGSGANVLTF.